Listed below are T cell receptor beta chains from one sample, sequenced in a study of molecular identifiers for immune sequencing clone quantification. In TCRdb, the PCR reads were re-called with MiXCR into one record per CDR3 protein. The data hold 490,000 or so distinct CDR3 sequences, with about a quarter observed a single time. Sequenced sample: naive CD8+ T cells from blood, with Jurkat cell RNA spiked in. The receptors were sampled from a human donor in good health. Some libraries in this study had Jurkat cell RNA spiked in. CDR3s include the opening cysteine and the closing phenylalanine or tryptophan. A D gene is named only where the DNA matches it firmly. Clone size appears in some rows only: once, few, many, or a class for an expanded clone.

>12|.|TRBJ2-7|.|TRBV7-9
TGTGCCAGCAGCATGGGCTCACACGAGCAGTACTTC
CASSMGSHEQYF
>17|.|TRBJ2-7|.|TRBV7-9
TGTGCCAGCAGCTTTTTAGGTGGGACGGCGCCCGGGTACGAGCAGTACTTC
CASSFLGGTAPGYEQYF
>15|few|TRBJ2-3|TRBD2|TRBV4-1
TGCGCCAGCAGCCATATAGCGGGGGACACAGATACGCAGTATTTT
CASSHIAGDTDTQYF
>14|.|TRBJ2-7|.|TRBV7-9
TGTGCCAGCAGGCCTCAGGAACGCTCCTACGAGCAGTACTTC
CASRPQERSYEQYF
>16|many|TRBJ2-3|.|TRBV7-6
TGTGCCAGCAGCTTATGGGGGGGCCGACACACAGATACGCAGTATTTT
CASSLWGGRHTDTQYF
>12|many|TRBJ2-1|.|TRBV4-1
TGCGCCAGCAGCCAAGCCGGAACTGAGCAGTTCTTC
CASSQAGTEQFF
>15|.|TRBJ2-7|.|TRBV7-9
TGTGCCAACAGCCTCGCCGGGAAAAAAACCTACGAGCAGTACTTC
CANSLAGKKTYEQYF
>16|many|TRBJ1-5|TRBD1|TRBV4-1
TGCGCCAGCAGCCACGACGGGACAGGGGCCAATCAGCCCCAGCATTTT
CASSHDGTGANQPQHF
>13|many|TRBJ2-7|.|TRBV6-5
TGTGCCAGCAGTTCGGACAACCACTACGAGCAGTACTTC
CASSSDNHYEQYF
>14|.|TRBJ2-7|TRBD1|TRBV5-1
TGCGCCAGCAGCTTGACAGGGGGCCCCAACGAGCGGTACTTC
CASSLTGGPNERYF
>17|few|TRBJ2-2|TRBD1|TRBV24-1
TGTGCCACCAGTGATCCTCCCGGGACAGGGAACACCGGGGAGCTGTTTTTT
CATSDPPGTGNTGELFF
>12|many|TRBJ2-3|.|TRBV29-1
TGCAGCGTTGAGGCAGGCACAGATACGCAGTATTTT
CSVEAGTDTQYF
>19|.|TRBJ2-6|TRBD2|TRBV7-2
TGTGCCAGCAGCTTAGGGCGGCGGGAGGGCGTCTCTGGGGCCAACGTCCTGACTTTC
CASSLGRREGVSGANVLTF
>16|many|TRBJ2-7|.|TRBV13
TGTGCCAGCAGCCTCAGCCGGGACGCCCAGGTGTACGAGCAGTACTTC
CASSLSRDAQVYEQYF
>14|.|TRBJ2-2|.|TRBV19
TGTGCCAGTAGTATTGGGCCATACACCGGGGAGCTGTTTTTT
CASSIGPYTGELFF
>11|many|TRBJ2-7|.|TRBV6-1
TGTGCCAGCCACGAATACTACGAGCAGTACTTC
CASHEYYEQYF
>16|many|TRBJ2-7|.|TRBV20-1
TGCAGTGCTAGAAGTCGGGGGGCTCAGTTGTCCTACGAGCAGTACTTC
CSARSRGAQLSYEQYF
>12|.|TRBJ1-1|.|TRBV7-6
TGTGCCAGCAGCACACACATTCCAGAAGCTTTCTTT
CASSTHIPEAFF
>16|few|TRBJ2-7|TRBD1|TRBV7-9
TGTGCCAGCAGCTTAGAAGCCTCCGGGACAGGGGACGAGCAGTACTTC
CASSLEASGTGDEQYF
>18|many|TRBJ2-3|.|TRBV14
TGTGCCAGCAGCCAAGATTTGAGGCCGGGGTCAGGCACAGATACGCAGTATTTT
CASSQDLRPGSGTDTQYF
>13|many|TRBJ2-7|.|TRBV27
TGTGCCAGCAGTTATAAAAGCGGGTACGAGCAGTACTTC
CASSYKSGYEQYF
>15|few|TRBJ2-7|TRBD1|TRBV27
TGTGCCAGCGGCCTGACAGGGGGCGCGGGTGGCGAGCAGTACTTC
CASGLTGGAGGEQYF
>17|once|TRBJ2-4|.|TRBV7-9
TGTGCCGGCAGCAAAATCCAGACAGTCCTTGAGGACAACTTTCAGTACTTC
CAGSKIQTVLEDNFQYF
>16|few|TRBJ2-7|TRBD2|TRBV4-3
TGCGCCAGCAGCCAAGGTTCTAGCGGACTAAACTACGAGCAGTACTTC
CASSQGSSGLNYEQYF
>16|.|TRBJ2-1|.|TRBV27
TGTGCCAGCAGCAGACCGGGAGAGCTAGCCCACAATGAGCAGTTCTTC
CASSRPGELAHNEQFF
>17|.|TRBJ2-7|.|TRBV27
TGTGCCCGCAGTCCCCGCGCAGGGCGCGCGGGGTACTACGAGCAGTACTTC
CARSPRAGRAGYYEQYF
>15|few|TRBJ2-7|.|TRBV14
TGTGCCAGCATTCCTTCGAGGGTCGGACTCTACGAGCAGTACTTC
CASIPSRVGLYEQYF
>17|.|TRBJ2-6|.|TRBV10-3
TGTGCCATCAGTGAGTCAGTTGTCGGCTCTGGGGCCAACGTCCTGACTTTC
CAISESVVGSGANVLTF
>15|.|TRBJ1-1|.|TRBV4-1
TGCGCCAGCAGCCAAGTTATAATCGAGAACACTGAAGCTTTCTTT
CASSQVIIENTEAFF
>16|few|TRBJ1-1|.|TRBV12-3/TRBV12-4
TGTGCCAGCAGTTTATTATACCTCAGGAATGGGACTGAAGCTTTCTTT
CASSLLYLRNGTEAFF
>15|many|TRBJ1-1|.|TRBV7-9
TGTGCCAGCAGCTTAGAGAGACAGGTGAACACTGAAGCTTTCTTT
CASSLERQVNTEAFF
>11|many|TRBJ2-1|TRBD2|TRBV2
TGTGCCCGGGGACTAGCCGGTGAGCAGTTCTTC
CARGLAGEQFF
>15|.|TRBJ1-1|.|TRBV5-6
TGTGCCAGCAGCTTGGCCGGGGGAGGGGGCACTGAAGCTTTCTTT
CASSLAGGGGTEAFF
>15|.|TRBJ2-1|TRBD2|TRBV20-1
TGCAGTGCTCCCAACGCCGGGACTAGCGACAATGAGCAGTTCTTC
CSAPNAGTSDNEQFF
>15|.|TRBJ2-7|.|TRBV6-2/TRBV6-3
TGTGCCAGCAGTTACAGACCAAAGCACTCCTACGAGCAGTACTTC
CASSYRPKHSYEQYF
>14|many|TRBJ1-1|.|TRBV7-2
TGTGCCAGCAGCTTAGATTCGAACCCGGTCCAAGCTTTCTTT
CASSLDSNPVQAFF
>19|many|TRBJ2-3|TRBD2|TRBV7-6
TGTGCCAGCAGCTTGCCCCCTGCCGGGGGGGCCTTTGTGACAGATACGCAGTATTTT
CASSLPPAGGAFVTDTQYF
>14|.|TRBJ2-5|TRBD2|TRBV7-9
TGTGCCGGGCGACTAGCGGGAGACTGGGAGACCCAGTACTTC
CAGRLAGDWETQYF
>11|.|TRBJ1-2|.|TRBV2
TGTGCCATAAGCAGGGGAGAAGGCTACACCTTC
CAISRGEGYTF
>17|.|TRBJ2-2|TRBD2|TRBV2
TGTGCCAGCAGGATTAGAACGGGAGGCCCGAACACCGGGGAGCTGTTTTTT
CASRIRTGGPNTGELFF
>12|many|TRBJ2-1|.|TRBV30
TGTGCCTGGAGTTTGGACCGCAATGAGCAGTTCTTC
CAWSLDRNEQFF
>15|.|TRBJ2-3|.|TRBV27
TGTGCCAGCAAAGGGCGCGTGGGTAGCACAGATACGCAGTATTTT
CASKGRVGSTDTQYF
>15|few|TRBJ2-1|.|TRBV3-1
TGTGCCAGCAGCCAAGATCCCGATAGCGGTAATGAGCAGTTCTTC
CASSQDPDSGNEQFF
>17|few|TRBJ2-3|TRBD2|TRBV12-3/TRBV12-4
TGTGCCAGCAGTTCCATTCCTAGCGGGAATCCCGCAGATACGCAGTATTTT
CASSSIPSGNPADTQYF
>17|.|TRBJ2-1|TRBD2|TRBV7-6
TGTGCCAGCAGCATGACTAGCGGGTTCAGCTCCTACAATGAGCAGTTCTTC
CASSMTSGFSSYNEQFF
>14|.|TRBJ2-7|.|TRBV29-1
TGCAGCGTTGTTTGGGGCGAGAGCAACCGCGAGCAGTACTTC
CSVVWGESNREQYF
>13|.|TRBJ2-1|TRBD1|TRBV11-2
TGTGCCAGCAACGACAGGGTATACAATGAGCAGTTCTTC
CASNDRVYNEQFF
>14|.|TRBJ1-6|TRBD1|TRBV13
TGTGCCAGCAGCATTTCAGGGGGCTGGTCACCCCTCCACTTT
CASSISGGWSPLHF
>15|few|TRBJ2-7|.|TRBV7-9
TGTGCCAGCAGCTTACTCAGTTACGCTACGGACGAGCAGTACTTC
CASSLLSYATDEQYF
>17|.|TRBJ2-3|TRBD2|TRBV11-2
TGTGCCAGCAGCTTAAGTTTTACTAGCGGGAGCGCAGATACGCAGTATTTT
CASSLSFTSGSADTQYF
>13|few|TRBJ2-7|.|TRBV20-1
TGCAGTGCTAGGGGTACATTCTCCTACGAGCAGTACTTC
CSARGTFSYEQYF
>16|few|TRBJ1-6|.|TRBV7-2
TGTGCCAGCAGTCACGACAGCCGCTCCTATAATTCACCCCTCCACTTT
CASSHDSRSYNSPLHF
>14|many|TRBJ2-5|TRBD1|TRBV6-5
TGTGCCAGCAGTTACGAGGGGGCCCCGGGGACCCAGTACTTC
CASSYEGAPGTQYF
>18|many|TRBJ2-3|TRBD2|TRBV12-3/TRBV12-4
TGTGCCAGCAGTTTAGAGGTGATAGCGGGAGGGCGACCAGATACGCAGTATTTT
CASSLEVIAGGRPDTQYF
>17|many|TRBJ1-6|TRBD1|TRBV9
TGTGCCAGCAGCGAGGGGACAGGGGGAATAATCAACTCACCCCTCCACTTT
CASSEGTGGIINSPLHF
>15|.|TRBJ2-7|.|TRBV12-3/TRBV12-4
TGTGCCAGCAGTCCAACGGACCGGCGCCCCTACGCGCAGTACTTC
CASSPTDRRPYAQYF